Here is one TCR beta chain with its context. Which antigen it targets is not known. No quality values exist for individual bases; no much larger clone is one base distant. Genomic DNA was isolated from the sorted cells so that the TCRbeta CDR3 region could be sequenced. The immunoSEQ Assay was used for sequencing of TCRbeta CDR3 regions. Held by TCRdb, this immuneACCESS table contains in-frame sequences only and omits some clones. Under half of the omission traces to an unresolved V gene where checked; the cause of the rest is unknown. The sample yields roughly 52,000 clones; 70% to 90% were counted once. 1% to 1.5% of the sample rests with the top ten. Patients with a history of autoimmune disease or receiving systemic immunosuppression were excluded from the trial. Peripheral blood for TCR sequencing was drawn from every dose cohort at baseline, at cycle 4 day 1 and at cycle 7 day 1. Samples were obtained from an open-label, multicenter, first-in-human phase I dose-escalation trial of ivuxolimab. Adults with locally advanced or metastatic melanoma, renal cell carcinoma, hepatocellular carcinoma or head and neck squamous cell carcinoma were enrolled in the trial. Before TCR sequencing, CD4+ T cells and CD8+ T cells were sorted from peripheral blood as separate populations.

Unmatched junction bases come to 8, with V trimmed by 3 bases and J by 7 bases. The CDR3 spans 15 residues, from the cysteine through the phenylalanine. Only the CDR3 part of the read is kept: 45 bases, read in frame from the first base. According to the germline V gene (reference sequence), CDR1 reads SEHNR and CDR2 reads FQNEAQ. This record comes from a study of OX40 agonist ivuxolimab in advanced cancers. About the study as a whole: Ivuxolimab was an agonistic, fully human IgG2 monoclonal antibody directed against OX40 (CD134), a costimulatory receptor. Of the approximately 54 patients in dose escalation, 19 had hepatocellular carcinoma, some 15 had melanoma, 9 had renal cell carcinoma and 9 had head and neck cancer. Intravenous ivuxolimab was administered to patients every 2 weeks at six dose levels: 0.01, 0.1, 0.3, 1.5, 3 and 10 mg/kg. In the dose-escalation cohort, roughly 82% of patients were male, and the mean age was around 65 years with a range of 23 to 79. Partial responses occurred in three dose-escalation patients: two with cutaneous melanoma and one with hepatocellular carcinoma. Patients were allowed to have had prior anti-PD-1, anti-PD-L1 or anti-CTLA-4 therapy, and roughly 40% of the dose-escalation patients had been treated with checkpoint inhibitors. Peripheral TCRbeta sequencing aimed to test whether ivuxolimab altered TCR sequence diversity and caused clonal T-cell expansion. The paper covers the monotherapy dose-escalation part of the phase I ivuxolimab trial, which included N of about 50 patients. The study at large found these results: In the 0.1-3.0 mg/kg groups, partial responders had among the lowest normalized peripheral clonal expansion, particularly in CD8+ T cells. Clonal expansion of both CD4+ and CD8+ blood T cells was observed from baseline to week 6 at doses 0.1 to 3.0 mg/kg. Which antigens the clonally expanded peripheral T cells were specific for was not determined. Low levels of normalized T-cell clonal expansion were also seen in some patients who did not respond. After ivuxolimab, more expanded clones were found on average in CD8+ T cells than in CD4+ T cells.

The sample was CD4+ or CD8+ T cells sorted from blood, taken in a trial of the OX40 agonist ivuxolimab. The chain is encoded by TRBV7-9 joined to TRBJ2-1; 8 bases in the junction line up with TRBD1. The sequence derives from an adult with an advanced solid tumor such as melanoma, head and neck, liver or kidney cancer. The sequenced DNA: TGTGCCAGCAGCTTCCTGCAGGGGGCTGTAAATGAGCAGTTCTTC. Its protein reads: CASSFLQGAVNEQFF.